The TCR beta chain under discussion was sequenced for a study of blood T cell repertoires in COVID-19. About the research overall: COVID-19 samples, acute and convalescent, were from the United States, Italy and Spain. Sources were T cells, B-cell-depleted T cells, or PBMCs; the material itself was cDNA or gDNA.

Clones were sequenced by immunoSEQ multiplex PCR, and TCRdb holds only the in-frame ones, with some missing. The sample shows 210,000 or so clones, 65% to 85% of them seen only once. The CDR3 sequence is 15 residues long. Germline-derived CDR1 and CDR2 are SGHRS and YFSETQ. Between the trimmed V and J ends, which lost 0 bases and 2 bases, there was a span of 10 bases. This sequence originates from a woman in her twenties or thirties with COVID-19, enrolled during active disease. This chain links TRBV5-1 with TRBJ2-3; weak D call: TRBD2 (6 bases). Source material: peripheral blood. Here the CDR3 DNA reads TGCGCCAGCAGCTTGGCTAGCGCCATCACAGATACGCAGTATTTT. Its protein product is CASSLASAITDTQYF.